The 13 T cell receptor beta chains in this list originate from one sample, sequenced in a study of blood T cells in healthy people across ages. A second PCR of 7 to 11 cycles used a sample-barcoded 5' primer and a J-beta primer mix. From the 5' RACE reads, TCRdb called clonotypes with MiXCR, one entry per CDR3 protein. The table lists about 1.1 million distinct CDR3 sequences, around two fifths of them singletons. Sequencing used blood. Receptors were obtained from a man aged 18-30 years in good health.

Only a few counts were recorded for this clonotype. The chain carries TRBV7-6 and TRBJ2-1; the D gene is possibly TRBD1 (5 bases). This CDR3 comprises 20 residues. Trimming took off 3 bases at V and 0 bases at J, with 24 bases between the two ends. Germline-derived CDR1 and CDR2 are SGHVS and FNYEAQ. CDR3 nucleotide sequence: TGTGCCAGCAGCTTGTGGGGCAGCCCATCCCAAAAAAGCTCCTACAATGAGCAGTTCTTC. It translates to CASSLWGSPSQKSSYNEQFF. The whole variable domain, filled in from reference TRBV7-6 and TRBJ2-1, reads GAGVSQSPRYKVTKRGQDVALRCDPISGHVSLYWYRQALGQGPEFLTYFNYEAQQDKSGLPNDRFSAERPEGSISTLTIQRTEQRDSAMYRCASSLWGSPSQKSSYNEQFFGPGTRLTVL.

This clonotype was seen a handful of times. V gene TRBV24-1 combines with J gene TRBJ2-5; D is possibly TRBD1 (6 bases). V gave up 3 bases and J gave up 11 bases, with 18 bases separating them. Looked up from germline, CDR1 is KGHDR and CDR2 is SFDVKD. The CDR3 loop spans 14 amino acids. CDR3 region: CATSDPDRSDEQYF. DNA of the CDR3: TGTGCCACCAGTGATCCAGACAGGTCGGATGAGCAGTACTTC.

The chain uses TRBV9 and TRBJ1-4, with 10 bases that match TRBD1. CDR1 SGDLS and CDR2 YYNGEE come from the germline V gene. CDR3 length equals 15 residues. Trimming removed 4 bases from V and 8 bases from J; junction bases left unmatched: 8. The CDR3 region is CASSRDRGRDEKLFF. Here the CDR3 DNA reads TGTGCCAGCAGCAGAGACAGGGGGCGGGACGAAAAACTGTTTTTT.

This CDR3 reads CASSRQGLSTGELFF. CDR3 in DNA: TGTGCCAGCAGTCGACAGGGCTTATCCACCGGGGAGCTGTTTTTT. The V gene is TRBV6-5, the J gene TRBJ2-2; 7 bases map to TRBD1. The CDR3 contains 15 residues. After removal of 5 bases from V and 4 bases from J, the junction contained 7 bases not matched to a gene. Germline values: CDR1 MNHEY, CDR2 SVGAGI.

V gene TRBV9 combines with J gene TRBJ2-1; D unresolved. Trimming pared 7 bases from V and 0 bases from J, leaving 14 bases between. CDR3 length: 15 residues. The germline V gene encodes CDR1 SGDLS and CDR2 YYNGEE. DNA for the CDR3: TGTGCCAGCGGCCTCCAGGTCTACTCCTACAATGAGCAGTTCTTC. Translating it yields CASGLQVYSYNEQFF. The variable domain in full, with the rest retrieved from reference TRBV9 and TRBJ2-1, is DSGVTQTPKHLITATGQRVTLRCSPRSGDLSVYWYQQSLDQGLQFLIQYYNGEERAKGNILERFSAQQFPDLHSELNLSSLELGDSALYFCASGLQVYSYNEQFFGPGTRLTVL.

The chain joins TRBV5-6 to TRBJ2-3; D is uncertain. The CDR3 consists of 11 residues. V lost 4 bases to trimming and J lost 4 bases, with 4 bases between them. CDR1 SGHDT and CDR2 YYEEEE come from the germline V gene. CDR3 nucleotide sequence: TGTGCCAGCAGCATGTCAGATACGCAGTATTTT. It encodes CASSMSDTQYF.

This chain joins TRBV27 and TRBJ2-7, with TRBD1 matching over 8 bases. The CDR3 extends over 17 amino acids. Per the germline V gene, CDR1 is MNHEY and CDR2 is SMNVEV (reference sequence). V dropped 5 bases and J dropped 1; count of bases not matched to a gene: 13. The CDR3 DNA follows: TGTGCCAGCAGTCTACCTCCTAGGACAGGGATTTCCTACGAGCAGTACTTC. Translation gives CASSLPPRTGISYEQYF.

J is TRBJ1-4 and V is TRBV27, with 8 bases matching TRBD1. V trimming: 8 bases; J trimming: 4 bases; junction bases outside the gene matches: 6. CDR1 is MNHEY, CDR2 SMNVEV, per germline (reference sequence). The CDR3 runs to 14 residues. CDR3: CASYRGKGNEKLFF. The CDR3 coding sequence is TGTGCCAGCTACAGGGGGAAGGGTAATGAAAAACTGTTTTTT.

This chain links TRBV6-5 with TRBJ1-2; unclear D gene. Per germline, CDR1 MNHEY and CDR2 SVGAGI. V lost 0 bases to trimming and J lost 8 bases, with 28 bases between them. The length of the CDR3 is 19 residues. The CDR3: CASSYSVVWGSSRLVGYTF. The CDR3 nucleotides read TGTGCCAGCAGTTACTCGGTTGTTTGGGGAAGTTCGCGATTAGTGGGCTACACCTTC.

The rearrangement links TRBV20-1 to TRBJ1-2; weak D call: TRBD1 (6 bases). The CDR3 has 12 amino acids. V was cut by 3 bases and J by 6 bases, with 11 bases left in between. The V gene's germline CDR1 is DFQATT and CDR2 SNEGSKA (reference sequence). As DNA, the CDR3 is TGCAGTGCTAGTAAAGGGGGACATGGCTACACCTTC. Translation gives CSASKGGHGYTF.

This clonotype has only a few counts. The chain links TRBV6-2 or TRBV6-3 to TRBJ2-3; D remains unclear. From germline, CDR1 is MNHEY and CDR2 SVGEGT. V was shortened by 4 bases and J by 4 bases, with 21 bases between the two germline ends. This CDR3 is 17 amino acids long. The CDR3 here is CASSWLAIGSVADTQYF. DNA for the CDR3: TGTGCCAGCAGTTGGTTAGCTATCGGCTCGGTCGCAGATACGCAGTATTTT.

The chain recombines TRBV15 with TRBJ1-2; D uncertain. The ends were cut back, 1 base at V and 3 bases at J, with 12 bases in the middle. The CDR3 has 15 residues. Germline V gives CDR1 LNHNV, CDR2 YYDKDF (reference sequence). CDR3 protein: CATSRVGASYYGYTF. The CDR3 DNA is TGTGCCACCAGCAGAGTTGGAGCATCATACTATGGCTACACCTTC.

This clonotype was found a few times. The chain joins TRBV28 to TRBJ2-1; the match to TRBD2 covers 9 bases. Germline V gene data show CDR1 as MDHEN and CDR2 as SYDVKM. Trimming removed 7 bases from V and 9 bases from J; junction bases left unmatched: 4. The CDR3 spans 12 residues. Here the CDR3 reads CASTKAGGEQFF. The DNA for the CDR3 is TGTGCCAGCACCAAAGCGGGGGGTGAGCAGTTCTTC.